The present T cell receptor (beta chain) was sequenced within a study of blood T cell repertoires in COVID-19. At the level of the study: PBMCs, B-cell-depleted T cells, or T cells provided the cDNA or gDNA that made up the material.

The participants were between about 18 and 95 years old and came from some 23 US areas. Allocation to cohorts depended on clinical history reported by the participants. Libraries were prepared by immunoSEQ multiplex PCR; TCRdb keeps only in-frame clonotypes and omits some of them. This sample has about 64,000 clones, with around 89% found just once. This clone was recorded a few times. CDR3 size: 17 residues. Trimming took off 1 base at V and 4 bases at J, with 19 bases between the two ends. In germline, CDR1 is SNHLY, CDR2 FYNNEI. The source material was PBMCs or T cells enriched from blood (not recorded which). The origin of this receptor is a woman aged 40-49 years who had recovered from COVID-19. This chain joins TRBV2 and TRBJ1-1, with a weak D call TRBD1 (6 bases). The CDR3 DNA follows: TGTGCCAGCAGTGAAGACGTTGGCGCGCAGGGGTTCACTGAAGCTTTCTTT. Its protein is CASSEDVGAQGFTEAFF.